These 10 T cell receptor beta chains came from one sample sequenced in a study of identical twins. Each CDR3 protein is one row after TCRdb ran MiXCR on the 5' RACE reads. The table lists 350,000 to 600,000 distinct CDR3 sequences, 12% to 15% of them singletons. These data were likewise used in another study, on yellow fever vaccine responses in identical twins.

Source material: CD4+ T cells sorted from blood. These receptors were collected from a young woman in good health.

This chain links TRBV24-1 with TRBJ2-3; D is unresolved. Germline CDR1 is KGHDR and CDR2 is SFDVKD. V dropped 9 bases and J dropped 3 bases, with 9 bases sitting between them. The CDR3 contains 12 residues. CDR3 DNA: TGTGCCACCGGGGTGGGGACAGATACGCAGTATTTT. It yields the protein CATGVGTDTQYF.

This clonotype was seen more than once but under ten times. This CDR3 is CASSYVAGLSYEQYF. CDR3 coding DNA: TGTGCCAGCAGTTACGTCGCGGGATTATCCTACGAGCAGTACTTC. The V gene is TRBV6-2 or TRBV6-3, the J gene TRBJ2-7; D may be TRBD2 (6 bases). The CDR3 is 15 amino acids. The V end was cut by 2 bases, the J end by 1 base, with 12 bases between. CDR1 is MNHEY and CDR2 is SVGEGT in the germline V gene.

Many counts were recorded for this clonotype. This chain connects TRBV5-1 to TRBJ2-5, with TRBD1 matching 7 bases. The trim removed 0 bases at V and 1 base at J, leaving 12 bases unmatched. Germline CDR1 is SGHRS and CDR2 is YFSETQ. CDR3 length equals 18 residues. The CDR3 protein is CASSLEGQGVRSQETQYF. CDR3 DNA sequence: TGCGCCAGCAGCTTGGAAGGCCAGGGGGTACGGAGCCAAGAGACCCAGTACTTC.

V gene TRBV24-1 combines with J gene TRBJ2-1; D is unclear. This CDR3 is 12 amino acids long. Germline CDR1 reads KGHDR; CDR2 reads SFDVKD. The ends were cut back, 3 bases at V and 10 bases at J, with 9 bases in the middle. The CDR3 reads CATSDAAREQFF. The CDR3 DNA sequence: TGTGCCACCAGTGATGCCGCCAGGGAGCAGTTCTTC.

The table lists this clonotype with a few counts. This sequence joins TRBV6-1 and TRBJ2-2; a weak D match, TRBD2 (6 bases). This CDR3 is 16 amino acids long. Trimming removed 7 bases from V and 3 bases from J, with 18 bases in between. Germline-derived CDR1 and CDR2 are MNHNS and SASEGT. This CDR3 reads CASTPRGGTYTGELFF. CDR3 DNA sequence: TGTGCCAGCACCCCAAGGGGAGGCACTTACACCGGGGAGCTGTTTTTT.

This clonotype was recorded a few times. The chain carries TRBV7-9 and TRBJ1-1, with D hard to call. V was pared by 1 base and J by 0 bases, with 6 bases between. The length of the CDR3 is 14 residues. Germline V gives CDR1 SEHNR, CDR2 FQNEAQ (reference sequence). CDR3 residues: CASSLVGLNTEAFF. In DNA form, the CDR3 reads TGTGCCAGCAGCTTAGTTGGGCTGAACACTGAAGCTTTCTTT. The full variable domain, with the rest looked up from reference TRBV7-9 and TRBJ1-1, is DTGVSQNPRHKITKRGQNVTFRCDPISEHNRLYWYRQTLGQGPEFLTYFQNEAQLEKSRLLSDRFSAERPKGSFSTLEIQRTEQGDSAMYLCASSLVGLNTEAFFGQGTRLTVV.

This clonotype was seen a handful of times. The chain employs TRBV18 and TRBJ2-2, with D tentatively TRBD2 (5 bases). The CDR3 spans 15 residues. From germline, CDR1 is KGHSH and CDR2 LQKENI. Trimming pared 6 bases from V and 1 base from J, leaving 12 bases between. This chain's CDR3 is CASSWGAVNTGELFF. CDR3 DNA sequence: TGTGCCAGCTCCTGGGGAGCGGTGAACACCGGGGAGCTGTTTTTT.

This clonotype was picked up many times. The gene calls are TRBV2 and TRBJ2-2; 9 bases fit TRBD1. V gave up 5 bases and J gave up 6 bases; unmatched junction bases: 7. The CDR3 has 15 amino acids. CDR1 and CDR2 from the germline V gene are SNHLY and FYNNEI. The CDR3 DNA follows: TGTGCCAGCAGTCAACGGGACAGGGTTTCCGGGGAGCTGTTTTTT. Residues: CASSQRDRVSGELFF. The variable domain in full, completed from reference TRBV2 and TRBJ2-2, reads EPEVTQTPSHQVTQMGQEVILRCVPISNHLYFYWYRQILGQKVEFLVSFYNNEISEKSEIFDDQFSVERPDGSNFTLKIRSTKLEDSAMYFCASSQRDRVSGELFFGEGSRLTVL.

In its sample, this clonotype was seen many times. This sequence joins TRBV6-1 and TRBJ2-1; 7 bases are shared with TRBD2. The length of the CDR3 is 15 residues. CDR1 and CDR2 from the germline V gene are MNHNS and SASEGT. The trim removed 2 bases at V and 0 bases at J, leaving 1 base unmatched. CDR3 protein: CASSETSASYNEQFF. CDR3 coding DNA: TGTGCCAGCAGTGAAACTAGCGCCTCCTACAATGAGCAGTTCTTC.

The table lists this clonotype with a few counts. The chain combines TRBV21-1 with TRBJ2-7; the table calls TRBD2, which could not be checked here. TRBV21-1 is flagged as a pseudogene. This CDR3 is 14 amino acids long. The CDR3 spells CASPPHRYPYEQYF. The CDR3 DNA reads as TGTGCCAGCCCCCCGCACCGCTACCCCTACGAGCAGTACTTC.